The clone carrying this T cell receptor beta chain was found a few times. Its antigen is unidentified. This sample stems from a study of cytomegalovirus exposure and HLA in healthy donors. Study-wide points: There was a cluster of highly shared sequence variants that was likely a sequencing artifact.

Germline V CDR1 and CDR2: SGHDT, YYEEEE. Between the trimmed V and J ends, which lost 0 bases and 0 bases, there was a span of 13 bases. There are 16 residues in the CDR3. The PCR used 60 Vbeta and 13 Jbeta primers. The assay was immunoSEQ multiplex PCR, and TCRdb's table has in-frame clones only and misses some. The sample gives about 170,000 clones, 76% of which show up once; 0.75% to 0.8% is in the top ten. J is TRBJ2-7 and V is TRBV5-6; D might be TRBD2 (7 bases). The specimen was PBMCs. The TCR sequence derives from a female donor in good health and CMV-seronegative. The CDR3 sequence is CASSLGGGGSSYEQYF. CDR3 DNA: TGTGCCAGCAGCTTGGGAGGGGGGGGGAGCTCCTACGAGCAGTACTTC.